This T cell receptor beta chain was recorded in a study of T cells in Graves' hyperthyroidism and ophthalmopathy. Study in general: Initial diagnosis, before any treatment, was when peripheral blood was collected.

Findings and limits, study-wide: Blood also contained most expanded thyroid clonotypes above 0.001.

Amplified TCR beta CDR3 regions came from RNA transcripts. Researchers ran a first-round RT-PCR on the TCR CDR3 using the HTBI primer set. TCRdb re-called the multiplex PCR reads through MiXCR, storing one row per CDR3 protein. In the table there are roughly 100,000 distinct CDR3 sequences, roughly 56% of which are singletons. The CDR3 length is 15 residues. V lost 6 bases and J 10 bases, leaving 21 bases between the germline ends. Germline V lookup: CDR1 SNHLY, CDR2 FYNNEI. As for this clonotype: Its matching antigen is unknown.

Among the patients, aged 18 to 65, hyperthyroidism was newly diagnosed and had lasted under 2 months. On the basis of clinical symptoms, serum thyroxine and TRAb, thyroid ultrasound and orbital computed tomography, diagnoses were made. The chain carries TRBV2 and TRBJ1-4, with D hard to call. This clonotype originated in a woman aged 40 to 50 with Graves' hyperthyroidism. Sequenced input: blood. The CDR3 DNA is TGTGCCAGCAGCCCCGGGAGCACGATGGTCGGAAAACTGTTTTTT. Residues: CASSPGSTMVGKLFF.